This T cell receptor beta chain originates from a study of cytotoxic CD8 clonotypes in ibrutinib-treated CLL. To note about this clone: Its target is unknown.

Clones were sequenced by immunoSEQ multiplex PCR, and TCRdb holds only the in-frame ones, with some missing. The sample contains 55,000 to 85,000 clones, roughly nine tenths of which appear only once. J lost 9 bases, V lost 2 bases, and 11 bases had no gene match. This CDR3 has 16 residues. Germline V lookup: CDR1 ENHRY, CDR2 SYGVKD. Study results and caveats: At ibrutinib response, clonality increased, and at progression it declined back toward baseline.

The receptor comes from a human donor with chronic lymphocytic leukemia. This chain connects TRBV10-3 to TRBJ2-3; 10 nucleotides align to TRBD2. The sequencing used PBMCs, collected after 12 months of ibrutinib treatment. The CDR3 DNA follows: TGTGCCATCAGTGAGGCAGCGGGAGGGGGGAAGCGGACGCAGTATTTT. Amino acids: CAISEAAGGGKRTQYF.